This TCR beta chain was profiled in a study of early T cells in non-severe SARS-CoV-2 infection. Study context: The authors sequenced bulk RNA from unsorted whole blood, leaving chains unpaired. Study-wide results and caveats: Matching results from VDJdb favored anti-spike CD8 responses, leaving private and CD4 specificities undetected.

The CDR3 consists of 13 residues. V shed 3 bases and J 6 bases; nucleotides not matched to a gene: 5. Germline loops: CDR1 MRHNA, CDR2 SNTAGT. The TCR library protocol attached unique molecular identifiers to the individual cDNA molecules. TCRdb reprocessed the 5' RACE reads via MiXCR and lists one record per CDR3 protein. The sample includes about 69,000 distinct CDR3 sequences, roughly 10% of them seen just once. About this clonotype itself: Its antigen is not identified.

This rearrangement joins TRBV6-4 to TRBJ2-7, with 7 bases lining up with TRBD1. The receptor's source is an adult who was a healthcare worker with PCR-confirmed SARS-CoV-2 infection or an uninfected control (not recorded which). The sample consisted of whole blood. Here the CDR3 reads CASSEMTGSEQYF. DNA of the CDR3: TGTGCCAGCAGTGAGATGACAGGGTCCGAGCAGTACTTC.